The 29 T cell receptor beta chains below were found in one sample sequenced in a study of T-cell memory formation after mild COVID-19. TCRdb reprocessed the 5' RACE reads with MiXCR, giving one entry per CDR3 protein. The sample carries tens of thousands of distinct CDR3 sequences, 7.3% recorded once. Sequencing was done on a sample of PBMCs or a T cell subset sorted from them (not recorded which). Source of these receptors: a man aged 18 to 30 who had mild COVID-19 (a few samples of this study predate the infection). Cell type and time point are not known.

The chain uses TRBV6-6 and TRBJ2-3, with D unresolved. The CDR3 runs 15 residues. Germline-derived CDR1 and CDR2 are MNHNY and SVGAGI (reference sequence). Trimming removed 4 bases from V and 1 base from J, with 12 bases in between. CDR3 loop: CASSFRTRGTDTQYF. The CDR3 bases are TGTGCCAGCAGTTTCAGGACCCGGGGCACAGATACGCAGTATTTT.

This clonotype was observed many times. The J gene is TRBJ2-2, the V gene TRBV7-2; D might be TRBD1 or TRBD2, each matching 5 bases. V lost 3 bases and J 6 bases, leaving 11 bases between the germline ends. The CDR3 covers 14 residues. Germline V gene data show CDR1 as SGHTA and CDR2 as FQGNSA. The DNA of the CDR3 is TGTGCCAGCAGCTTCAGCGTGGGGGCCGGGGAGCTGTTTTTT. Translation: CASSFSVGAGELFF.

The gene calls are TRBV4-3 and TRBJ2-1; 12 bases are shared with TRBD2. The germline V gene has CDR1 LGHNA and CDR2 YSLEER. The trim removed 1 base at V and 4 bases at J, leaving 8 bases unmatched. The CDR3 has 18 residues. The CDR3 is CASSQGPTSGGLYNEQFF. Here the CDR3 DNA reads TGCGCCAGCAGCCAAGGTCCTACTAGCGGGGGGCTATACAATGAGCAGTTCTTC.

In this sample, this clonotype turned up a few times. This rearrangement joins TRBV30 to TRBJ2-7; perhaps TRBD1 as D (6 bases). CDR1 GTSNPN and CDR2 SVGIG come from the germline V gene (reference sequence). The CDR3 sequence is 12 residues long. The V end lost 4 bases, the J end lost 12 bases, and 19 bases lay between the germline ends. CDR3 in DNA: TGTGCCTGGATGGACAGTTCGTTTGTCCCGTACTTC. Translation gives CAWMDSSFVPYF.

This clonotype was counted between two and nine times. The V call is TRBV5-1, the J call TRBJ2-5; 11 bases agree with TRBD2. Losses at the gene ends were 4 bases for V and 2 bases for J; bases not matched to a gene: 4. This CDR3 spans 15 amino acids. The germline CDR1 and CDR2 sequences are SGHRS and YFSETQ. The CDR3 here is CASSVGTSGQETQYF. CDR3 nucleotides: TGCGCCAGCAGCGTGGGGACTAGCGGACAAGAGACCCAGTACTTC.

This clonotype was detected a few times. The genes are TRBV7-9 and TRBJ2-1, with 8 bases that match TRBD2. The CDR3 is made up of 13 amino acids. V was clipped by 0 bases and J by 10 bases; unmatched bases: 2. The germline V gene encodes CDR1 SEHNR and CDR2 FQNEAQ (reference sequence). CDR3 protein: CASSLASSGEQFF. The DNA of the CDR3 is TGTGCCAGCAGCTTAGCCTCTAGCGGGGAGCAGTTCTTC.

The chain recombines TRBV7-2 with TRBJ2-5, with TRBD1 matching over 8 bases. Germline assignment: CDR1 SGHTA and CDR2 FQGNSA. Trimming at V came to 5 bases and at J to 3 bases, leaving 5 bases not matched to a gene. This CDR3 is 14 amino acids long. The CDR3: CASSVDRVEETQYF. The CDR3 region has the DNA TGTGCCAGCAGCGTGGACAGGGTGGAAGAGACCCAGTACTTC.

This CDR3 reads CASSLPQGAYNEQFF. CDR3 sequence (DNA): TGTGCCAGCAGCTTGCCACAGGGGGCCTACAATGAGCAGTTCTTC. This chain joins TRBV5-6 and TRBJ2-1, with 8 bases fitting TRBD1. The germline gives CDR1 SGHDT, CDR2 YYEEEE. V was clipped by 1 base and J by 2 bases; unmatched bases: 2. There are 15 residues in the CDR3.

This clonotype was counted at least ten times. The rearrangement joins TRBV5-6 to TRBJ1-1; 10 bases are shared with TRBD1. Germline lookup yields CDR1 SGHDT and CDR2 YYEEEE. The V segment lost 3 bases and the J segment 6 bases; nucleotides outside the gene matches: 11. The CDR3 is made up of 16 amino acids. The CDR3 spells CASSSSRDRGRAEAFF. CDR3 sequence (DNA): TGTGCCAGCAGCTCCTCGCGTGACAGGGGGCGGGCTGAAGCTTTCTTT.

CDR3 DNA: TGCAGTGCTAGAGATTACGGCAGGGACTATGGCTACACCTTC. Translation: CSARDYGRDYGYTF. This chain connects TRBV20-1 to TRBJ1-2, with D possibly matching TRBD1 (5 bases). The CDR3 sequence is 14 residues long. Per germline, CDR1 DFQATT and CDR2 SNEGSKA (reference sequence). Deletions cut 0 bases from V and 3 bases from J, with 11 bases between.

In its sample, this clonotype was seen a few times. The V and J genes are TRBV29-1 and TRBJ1-1; maybe TRBD1 (6 bases). Trimming took off 7 bases at V and 11 bases at J, with 20 bases between the two ends. There are 12 residues in the CDR3. CDR1 and CDR2 from the germline V gene are SQVTM and ANQGSEA. This CDR3 is CSADRGQGWAFF. CDR3 nucleotides: TGCAGCGCCGACCGGGGGCAGGGGTGGGCTTTCTTT.

This clonotype occurred a few times. This chain uses TRBV15 with TRBJ2-5; TRBD1 is a possible D gene (6 bases). The length of the CDR3 is 16 residues. The V end was cut by 0 bases, the J end by 1 base, with 12 bases between. Germline CDR1 reads LNHNV; CDR2 reads YYDKDF (reference sequence). DNA for the CDR3: TGTGCCACCAGCAGAGATCTTGGACAGAGCCAAGAGACCCAGTACTTC. Translated: CATSRDLGQSQETQYF.

This clonotype was observed a handful of times. V gene TRBV20-1 combines with J gene TRBJ2-1; D ambiguous. Germline V gene sequence: CDR1 DFQATT, CDR2 SNEGSKA (reference sequence). Trimming left V 5 bases short and J 0 bases short, with 11 bases between. The length of the CDR3 is 14 residues. CDR3 nucleotides: TGCAGTGCTGTGGCCCACAGCTCCTACAATGAGCAGTTCTTC. Its translation is CSAVAHSSYNEQFF.

The table lists this clonotype with a few counts. The gene calls are TRBV30 and TRBJ1-2; D may be TRBD1 (5 bases). The CDR3 contains 10 residues. Germline CDR1 GTSNPN, CDR2 SVGIG (reference sequence). The germline V and J ends were trimmed by 5 bases and 4 bases, with 5 bases remaining between them. The CDR3 sequence is CAWQGYGYTF. DNA for the CDR3: TGTGCCTGGCAGGGCTATGGCTACACCTTC. Complete variable domain (other parts from reference TRBV30 and TRBJ1-2): SQTIHQWPATLVQPVGSPLSLECTVEGTSNPNLYWYRQAAGRGLQLLFYSVGIGQISSEVPQNLSASRPQDRQFILSSKKLLLSDSGFYLCAWQGYGYTFGSGTRLTVV.

This clonotype was observed a few times. The chain has TRBV6-6 and TRBJ1-1, with 8 bases aligning to TRBD1. This CDR3 region has 16 residues. Unmatched junction bases numbered 12, after V lost 8 bases and J lost 1 base. The germline CDR1 and CDR2 sequences are MNHNY and SVGAGI (reference sequence). The CDR3 sequence: CASPPSRGQENTEAFF. In DNA form, the CDR3 reads TGTGCCAGCCCCCCGTCCAGGGGACAGGAGAACACTGAAGCTTTCTTT.

This clonotype has at least ten counts. This rearrangement joins TRBV5-1 to TRBJ2-2; 10 bases align to TRBD2. From germline, CDR1 is SGHRS and CDR2 YFSETQ. This CDR3 region has 15 residues. V was clipped by 4 bases and J by 2 bases; unmatched bases: 2. The CDR3 nucleotides are TGCGCCAGCAGCCTAGCGGGGGATAACACCGGGGAGCTGTTTTTT. Amino acids: CASSLAGDNTGELFF.

The chain carries TRBV7-6 and TRBJ2-2; no definite D call. This CDR3 spans 12 amino acids. Trimming removed 5 bases from V and 7 bases from J, with 8 bases in between. CDR1 SGHVS and CDR2 FNYEAQ come from the germline V gene. CDR3 sequence reads: CASSLDLGELFF. The DNA for the CDR3 is TGTGCCAGCAGCCTGGACCTCGGGGAGCTGTTTTTT.

This clonotype has a count of ten or more. The chain joins TRBV20-1 to TRBJ2-7; 8 nucleotides line up with TRBD1. There are 13 residues in the CDR3. From germline, CDR1 is DFQATT and CDR2 SNEGSKA (reference sequence). The V segment lost 6 bases and the J segment 3 bases; nucleotides outside the gene matches: 7. The CDR3 DNA reads TGCAGTGCCTCCTGGGACAGGCTCTACGAGCAGTACTTC. Translated: CSASWDRLYEQYF.

In its sample, this clonotype was seen many times. The J gene is TRBJ2-3, the V gene TRBV12-3 or TRBV12-4; D may be TRBD1 (6 bases). V gave up 6 bases and J gave up 1 base, with 14 bases separating them. This CDR3 contains 15 residues. The CDR3 spells CASSGRWGRTDTQYF. In DNA, the CDR3 is TGTGCCAGCAGCGGTCGGTGGGGGCGCACAGATACGCAGTATTTT.

The V and J genes are TRBV28 and TRBJ1-6; D is unresolved. The length of the CDR3 is 14 residues. The V end lost 7 bases, the J end lost 9 bases, and 16 bases lay between the germline ends. Germline lookup yields CDR1 MDHEN and CDR2 SYDVKM. CDR3 in amino acids: CASKIGRARSPLHF. The DNA for the CDR3 is TGTGCCAGCAAAATAGGACGGGCGCGTTCACCCCTCCACTTT.

There are a few counts of this clonotype. This chain connects TRBV27 to TRBJ1-1; 7 bases map to TRBD1. This CDR3 has 15 amino acids. The V and J ends lost 5 bases and 6 bases, in that order; junction bases with no gene match: 12. The V gene's germline CDR1 is MNHEY and CDR2 SMNVEV (reference sequence). The CDR3 coding sequence is TGTGCCAGCAGTCCCCGACAGGGAATGATTTCTGAAGCTTTCTTT. The encoded protein is CASSPRQGMISEAFF.

The table lists this clonotype with a few counts. V gene TRBV15 combines with J gene TRBJ2-5; D might be TRBD2 (7 bases). Germline V lookup: CDR1 LNHNV, CDR2 YYDKDF (reference sequence). This CDR3 is 16 amino acids long. V dropped 2 bases and J dropped 4 bases, with 17 bases sitting between them. CDR3: CATSRTTLGGPETQYF. In DNA form, the CDR3 reads TGTGCCACCAGCAGAACCACCCTCGGGGGGCCAGAGACCCAGTACTTC.

This clonotype has at least ten counts. The genes are TRBV5-1 and TRBJ2-3; D is unresolved. The CDR3 sequence is 15 residues long. V dropped 0 bases and J dropped 6 bases, with 14 bases sitting between them. The V gene's germline CDR1 is SGHRS and CDR2 YFSETQ. The CDR3 reads CASSLEPAPHDTQYF. In nucleotides, the CDR3 is TGCGCCAGCAGCTTGGAACCAGCGCCCCACGATACGCAGTATTTT.

This clonotype was found a few times. J is TRBJ1-5 and V is TRBV7-2; D gene uncertain. This CDR3 comprises 15 residues. Trimming stripped 1 base from V and 10 bases from J, with 17 bases between. Germline V gives CDR1 SGHTA, CDR2 FQGNSA. CDR3 amino acids: CASSLVSGPAAPQHF. The CDR3 DNA is TGTGCCAGCAGCTTAGTATCGGGCCCCGCGGCCCCCCAGCATTTT.

The table lists this clonotype with a few counts. The chain combines TRBV6-5 with TRBJ1-1, with D possibly being TRBD1 (6 bases). The CDR3 length is 15 residues. Germline V lookup: CDR1 MNHEY, CDR2 SVGAGI. Trimming stripped 6 bases from V and 0 bases from J, with 14 bases between. The CDR3 DNA reads as TGTGCCAGCAGCTGGACGACAGGAATGAACACTGAAGCTTTCTTT. It specifies CASSWTTGMNTEAFF.

There are a few counts of this clonotype. This sequence joins TRBV6-5 and TRBJ1-2, with D perhaps matching TRBD1 (6 bases). This CDR3 spans 13 amino acids. Trimming took off 5 bases at V and 7 bases at J, with 14 bases between the two ends. Germline V lookup: CDR1 MNHEY, CDR2 SVGAGI. This chain's CDR3 is CASSPDRMSGYTF. CDR3 nucleotide sequence: TGTGCCAGCAGTCCCGACAGGATGAGTGGCTACACCTTC.

The chain carries TRBV6-5 and TRBJ2-5; possible D gene TRBD2, 6 bases. Germline lookup yields CDR1 MNHEY and CDR2 SVGAGI. The CDR3 loop spans 14 amino acids. The V end was cut by 6 bases, the J end by 1 base, with 12 bases between. The CDR3 sequence is CASSWTIPQETQYF. CDR3 DNA: TGTGCCAGCAGCTGGACTATCCCCCAAGAGACCCAGTACTTC.

This clonotype was seen a few times. The gene calls are TRBV6-5 and TRBJ1-1; 8 nucleotides match TRBD1. V gave up 5 bases and J gave up 5 bases; unmatched junction bases: 7. The germline gives CDR1 MNHEY, CDR2 SVGAGI. The CDR3 has 14 residues. CDR3 bases: TGTGCCAGCAGTACGGACAGGGTGTCGACTGAAGCTTTCTTT. It encodes CASSTDRVSTEAFF.

The chain couples TRBV4-3 to TRBJ2-3; possible D gene TRBD2, 5 bases. CDR1 is LGHNA and CDR2 is YSLEER in the germline V gene. V was cut by 4 bases and J by 6 bases, with 11 bases left in between. The CDR3 is made up of 13 amino acids. The CDR3 region has the DNA TGCGCCAGCAGCCTCCGGGGTTCCGATACGCAGTATTTT. It encodes CASSLRGSDTQYF.